This is a list of T cell receptor beta chains from one sample in a study of cytomegalovirus exposure and HLA in healthy donors. Clones were sequenced by immunoSEQ multiplex PCR, and TCRdb holds only the in-frame ones, with some missing. The record lists 45,000 to 65,000 clones, of which the ten most abundant hold roughly 12%. Sequenced input: PBMCs. The receptors derive from a man aged 18 to 35 in good health and CMV-seropositive. CDR3s include the opening cysteine and the closing phenylalanine or tryptophan. A D gene is named only where the DNA matches it firmly.

v_call	d_call	j_call	cdr3_aa	cdr3_nt
TRBV15	TRBD1	TRBJ2-7	CATSPGTGRTVQYF	TGTGCCACCAGCCCCGGGACAGGGAGGACAGTGCAGTACTTC
TRBV29-1	TRBD2	TRBJ2-2	CSVVTSGSGELFF	TGCAGCGTGGTCACTAGCGGGAGCGGGGAGCTGTTTTTT
TRBV9	TRBD1	TRBJ2-3	CASSEGGAGTDTQYF	TGTGCCAGCAGCGAAGGGGGCGCGGGCACAGATACGCAGTATTTT
TRBV7-3	.	TRBJ1-1	CASSSQLNTEAFF	TGTGCCAGCAGCTCACAGTTGAACACTGAAGCTTTCTTT
TRBV7-3	TRBD1	TRBJ2-5	CASSPGTGYETQYF	TGTGCCAGCAGCCCCGGGACAGGGTACGAGACCCAGTACTTC
TRBV28	.	TRBJ2-7	CASSFSRSRRAYEQYF	TGTGCCAGCAGTTTTTCAAGGTCCCGGCGGGCCTACGAGCAGTACTTC
TRBV5-6	.	TRBJ2-7	CASSLEERNEQYF	TGTGCCAGCAGCTTGGAAGAGAGGAACGAGCAGTACTTC
TRBV15	.	TRBJ1-1	CATSTRVRMNTEAFF	TGTGCCACCAGCACGCGGGTCCGGATGAACACTGAAGCTTTCTTT
TRBV30	TRBD1	TRBJ2-7	CAWRGTGGYEQYF	TGTGCCTGGAGGGGGACAGGGGGTTACGAGCAGTACTTC
TRBV14	.	TRBJ1-1	CASSSTGLGAFF	TGTGCCAGCAGCTCTACAGGGTTGGGGGCTTTCTTT
TRBV27	TRBD1	TRBJ1-5	CASSMTGGAYSNQPQHF	TGTGCCAGCAGCATGACAGGGGGTGCGTATAGCAATCAGCCCCAGCATTTT
TRBV28	TRBD1	TRBJ2-3	CASSTRDRVSDTQYF	TGTGCCAGCAGCACCCGGGACAGAGTATCTGATACGCAGTATTTT
TRBV2	.	TRBJ2-5	CASRGTAAETQYF	TGTGCCAGCAGGGGAACAGCGGCGGAGACCCAGTACTTC
TRBV7-8	.	TRBJ1-5	CASSRVNQPQHF	TGTGCCAGCAGCCGGGTAAATCAGCCCCAGCATTTT
TRBV7-9	.	TRBJ2-7	CASSPRGSPYEQYF	TGTGCCAGCAGCCCCAGGGGAAGCCCCTACGAGCAGTACTTC
TRBV5-6	.	TRBJ1-1	CASSLRFRELSFF	TGTGCCAGCAGCCTGAGGTTCCGGGAGCTCAGTTTCTTT
TRBV5-1	TRBD1	TRBJ2-3	CASSWGTGEDTQYF	TGCGCCAGCAGCTGGGGGACAGGGGAGGATACGCAGTATTTT
TRBV6-6	.	TRBJ1-1	CASSFTGSNTEAFF	TGTGCCAGCAGTTTTACAGGGTCGAACACTGAAGCTTTCTTT
TRBV19	TRBD1	TRBJ1-5	CASSQPGQGGQPQHF	TGTGCCAGTAGCCAACCTGGACAGGGGGGACAGCCCCAGCATTTT
TRBV6-1	TRBD1	TRBJ1-1	CASSAIDRGFTEAFF	TGTGCCAGCAGCGCCATCGACAGGGGGTTCACTGAAGCTTTCTTT
TRBV10-3	TRBD1	TRBJ1-4	CAISEEITGGLNEKLFF	TGTGCCATCAGTGAGGAGATAACAGGGGGCCTTAATGAAAAACTGTTTTTT
TRBV18	.	TRBJ1-3	CASSYDRPHSGNTIYF	TGTGCCAGCTCGTACGACAGGCCCCACTCTGGAAACACCATATATTTT
TRBV28	TRBD2	TRBJ2-5	CASSPQREVIQETQYF	TGTGCCAGCAGTCCCCAGCGGGAGGTGATCCAAGAGACCCAGTACTTC
TRBV5-1	TRBD1	TRBJ2-5	CASTGTGSETQYF	TGCGCCAGCACCGGGACAGGGAGCGAGACCCAGTACTTC
TRBV7-3	TRBD1	TRBJ1-3	CASSLGQGAPIYF	TGTGCCAGCAGCTTAGGGCAGGGGGCACCCATATATTTT
TRBV7-9	TRBD2	TRBJ2-5	CASSLVGGGETQYF	TGTGCCAGCAGCTTAGTAGGCGGGGGGGAGACCCAGTACTTC
TRBV18	.	TRBJ1-5	CASSPRDSNQPQHF	TGTGCCAGCTCACCACGAGATAGCAATCAGCCCCAGCATTTT
TRBV30	TRBD1	TRBJ2-7	CAWYPGQGVYEQYF	TGTGCCTGGTATCCCGGACAGGGGGTCTACGAGCAGTACTTC
TRBV29-1	TRBD2	TRBJ2-3	CSVHLAGVVTDTQYF	TGCAGCGTTCACCTAGCGGGAGTTGTCACAGATACGCAGTATTTT
TRBV9	TRBD1	TRBJ2-5	CASCRGSRETQYF	TGTGCCAGCTGCAGGGGGTCGAGGGAGACCCAGTACTTC
TRBV7-8	.	TRBJ2-1	CASSLGGGSYNEQFF	TGTGCCAGCAGCCTAGGGGGGGGCTCCTACAATGAGCAGTTCTTC
TRBV11-2	TRBD1	TRBJ2-7	CASTSLRTGGAGSEQYF	TGTGCCAGCACCTCCTTGAGGACAGGGGGCGCTGGTTCCGAGCAGTACTTC
TRBV11-2	.	TRBJ2-7	CASSLFSLAYEQYF	TGTGCCAGCAGCCTCTTCTCACTAGCTTACGAGCAGTACTTC
TRBV19	.	TRBJ1-5	CASLQERHQPQHF	TGTGCCAGCTTACAGGAGAGGCATCAGCCCCAGCATTTT
TRBV6-6	TRBD2	TRBJ2-3	CASDGLAGGGADTQYF	TGTGCCAGCGATGGACTAGCGGGAGGAGGGGCAGATACGCAGTATTTT
TRBV7-2	TRBD1	TRBJ2-7	CASSSGTGGYGQYF	TGTGCCAGCAGCTCTGGAACAGGGGGCTACGGGCAGTACTTC
TRBV19	TRBD2	TRBJ2-1	CASISLAGSYNEQFF	TGTGCCAGTATTTCGCTAGCGGGTTCATACAATGAGCAGTTCTTC
TRBV6-1	TRBD2	TRBJ2-1	CASIRLAGGLGEQFF	TGTGCCAGCATCCGACTAGCGGGAGGGCTGGGTGAGCAGTTCTTC
TRBV6-5	TRBD2	TRBJ2-1	CASSLISGKPYNEQFF	TGTGCCAGCAGTTTAATTAGCGGGAAACCCTACAATGAGCAGTTCTTC
TRBV10-3	TRBD1	TRBJ2-1	CAIMEPGQGAHEQFF	TGTGCCATCATGGAGCCGGGACAGGGGGCCCATGAGCAGTTCTTC
TRBV9	TRBD1	TRBJ2-1	CASSTRDRGRYDEQFF	TGTGCCAGCAGCACCCGGGACAGGGGGCGTTACGATGAGCAGTTCTTC
TRBV11-3	.	TRBJ2-6	CASSISSGANVLTF	TGTGCCAGCAGCATTAGCTCTGGGGCCAACGTCCTGACTTTC
TRBV29-1	.	TRBJ2-2	CSVMTGPALGGELFF	TGCAGCGTGATGACAGGTCCCGCGTTGGGAGGGGAGCTGTTTTTT
TRBV11-2	TRBD2	TRBJ2-7	CASSPRPGLAVSYEQYF	TGTGCCAGCAGCCCTCGCCCGGGACTAGCGGTTTCCTACGAGCAGTACTTC
TRBV18	.	TRBJ1-5	CASSPSQGRGQPQHF	TGTGCCAGCTCACCATCACAGGGCCGCGGTCAGCCCCAGCATTTT
TRBV25-1	TRBD1	TRBJ2-1	CASSAYRGRTNEQFF	TGTGCCAGCAGTGCCTACAGGGGGCGCACGAATGAGCAGTTCTTC
TRBV2	.	TRBJ2-3	CASRQRGPTDTQYF	TGTGCCAGCAGACAAAGGGGCCCCACAGATACGCAGTATTTT
TRBV10-1	TRBD2	TRBJ2-5	CASRTLAGEGQETQYF	TGCGCCAGCAGGACCCTAGCGGGAGAAGGCCAAGAGACCCAGTACTTC
TRBV6-4	.	TRBJ1-2	CASSDSRGHGYTF	TGTGCCAGCAGTGACTCAAGAGGCCACGGCTACACCTTC
TRBV28	.	TRBJ1-5	CASSSLSGHQPQHF	TGTGCCAGCAGTTCATTGTCAGGGCATCAGCCCCAGCATTTT
TRBV6-1	.	TRBJ2-5	CASRVGGGETQYF	TGTGCCAGCAGGGTAGGCGGCGGGGAGACCCAGTACTTC
TRBV11-2	TRBD2	TRBJ2-1	CASSWGGVRPPYNEQFF	TGTGCCAGCAGCTGGGGGGGTGTTAGGCCGCCATACAATGAGCAGTTCTTC
TRBV7-9	TRBD1	TRBJ2-7	CASKGQPYEQYF	TGTGCCAGCAAGGGACAGCCCTACGAGCAGTACTTC
TRBV19	.	TRBJ2-1	CASIDGSESDEQFF	TGTGCCAGTATTGACGGGAGCGAGTCGGATGAGCAGTTCTTC
TRBV11-3	TRBD2	TRBJ2-1	CASSSPGLAEGDYNEQFF	TGTGCCAGCAGCTCTCCGGGACTAGCGGAGGGGGACTACAATGAGCAGTTCTTC
TRBV28	.	TRBJ2-1	CASSLGRYNEQFF	TGTGCCAGCAGTTTAGGCCGATACAATGAGCAGTTCTTC
TRBV7-3	TRBD2	TRBJ2-5	CASSRGLGETQYF	TGTGCCAGCAGCCGAGGACTAGGAGAGACCCAGTACTTC
TRBV7-2	.	TRBJ2-7	CASSLGRGFYEQYF	TGTGCCAGCAGCTTAGGCAGGGGCTTCTACGAGCAGTACTTC